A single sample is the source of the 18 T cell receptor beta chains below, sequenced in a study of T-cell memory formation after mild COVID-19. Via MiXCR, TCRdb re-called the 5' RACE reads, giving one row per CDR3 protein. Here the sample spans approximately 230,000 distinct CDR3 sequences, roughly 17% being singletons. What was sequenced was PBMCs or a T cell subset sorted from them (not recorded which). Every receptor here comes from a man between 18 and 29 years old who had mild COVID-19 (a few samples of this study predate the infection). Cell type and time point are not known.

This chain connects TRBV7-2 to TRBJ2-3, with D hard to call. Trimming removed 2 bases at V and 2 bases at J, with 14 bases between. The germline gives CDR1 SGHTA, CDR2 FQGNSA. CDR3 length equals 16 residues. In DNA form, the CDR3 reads TGTGCCAGCAGCTTAATTACGTGGGCCGTCACAGATACGCAGTATTTT. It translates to CASSLITWAVTDTQYF.

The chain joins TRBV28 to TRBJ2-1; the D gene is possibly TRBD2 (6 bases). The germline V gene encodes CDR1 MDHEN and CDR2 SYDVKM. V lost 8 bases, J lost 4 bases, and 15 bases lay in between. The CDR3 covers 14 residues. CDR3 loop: CASRRGSLYNEQFF. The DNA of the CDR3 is TGTGCCAGCCGGCGGGGCAGCTTATACAATGAGCAGTTCTTC.

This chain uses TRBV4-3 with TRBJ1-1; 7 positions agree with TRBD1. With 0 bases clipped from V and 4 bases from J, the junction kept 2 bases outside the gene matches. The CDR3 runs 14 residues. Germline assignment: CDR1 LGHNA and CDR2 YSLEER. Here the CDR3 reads CASSQEPGGTEAFF. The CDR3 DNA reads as TGCGCCAGCAGCCAAGAGCCAGGGGGCACTGAAGCTTTCTTT.

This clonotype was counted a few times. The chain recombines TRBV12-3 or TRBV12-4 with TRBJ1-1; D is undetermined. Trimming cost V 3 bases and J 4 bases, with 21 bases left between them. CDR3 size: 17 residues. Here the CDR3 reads CASSLSRNAFRATEAFF. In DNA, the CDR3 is TGTGCCAGCAGTTTGTCCAGGAACGCGTTTCGAGCCACTGAAGCTTTCTTT.

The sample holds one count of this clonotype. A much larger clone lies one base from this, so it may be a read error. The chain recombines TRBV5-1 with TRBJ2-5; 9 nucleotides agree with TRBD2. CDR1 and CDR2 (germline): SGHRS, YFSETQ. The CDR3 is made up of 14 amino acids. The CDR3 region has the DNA TGCGCCAGCAGCTCGACTAGCGGTGCGGAGACCAAGTACTTC. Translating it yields CASSSTSGAETKYF.

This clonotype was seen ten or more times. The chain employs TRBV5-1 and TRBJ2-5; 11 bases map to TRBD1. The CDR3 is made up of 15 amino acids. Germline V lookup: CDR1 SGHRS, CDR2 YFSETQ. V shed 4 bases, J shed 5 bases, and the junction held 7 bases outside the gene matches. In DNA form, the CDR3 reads TGCGCCAGCAGCGTAGGACAGGGGGCGGTGGAGACCCAGTACTTC. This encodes CASSVGQGAVETQYF.

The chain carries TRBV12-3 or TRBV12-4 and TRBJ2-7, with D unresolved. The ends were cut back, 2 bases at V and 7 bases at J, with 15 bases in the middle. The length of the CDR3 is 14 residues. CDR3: CASSLFRRSMEQYF. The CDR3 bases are TGTGCCAGCAGTTTATTTCGACGGTCTATGGAGCAGTACTTC.

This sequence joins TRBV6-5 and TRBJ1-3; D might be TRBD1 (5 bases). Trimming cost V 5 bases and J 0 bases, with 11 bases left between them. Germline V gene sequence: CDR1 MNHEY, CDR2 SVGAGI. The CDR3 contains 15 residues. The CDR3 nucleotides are TGTGCCAGCAGTCTCAGGGACCCCTCTGGAAACACCATATATTTT. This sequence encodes CASSLRDPSGNTIYF.

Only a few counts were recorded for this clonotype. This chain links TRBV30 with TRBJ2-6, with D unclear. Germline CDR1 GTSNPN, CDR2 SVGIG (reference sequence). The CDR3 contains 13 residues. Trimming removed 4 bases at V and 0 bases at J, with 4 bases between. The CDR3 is CAWTDSGANVLTF. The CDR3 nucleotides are TGTGCCTGGACGGACTCTGGGGCCAACGTCCTGACTTTC.

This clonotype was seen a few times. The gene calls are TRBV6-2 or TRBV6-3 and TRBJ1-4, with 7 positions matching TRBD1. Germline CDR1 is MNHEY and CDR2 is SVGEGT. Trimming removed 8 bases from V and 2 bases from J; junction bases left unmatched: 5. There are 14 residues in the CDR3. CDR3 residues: CASEGTATNEKLFF. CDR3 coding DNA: TGTGCCAGCGAAGGGACAGCTACTAATGAAAAACTGTTTTTT.

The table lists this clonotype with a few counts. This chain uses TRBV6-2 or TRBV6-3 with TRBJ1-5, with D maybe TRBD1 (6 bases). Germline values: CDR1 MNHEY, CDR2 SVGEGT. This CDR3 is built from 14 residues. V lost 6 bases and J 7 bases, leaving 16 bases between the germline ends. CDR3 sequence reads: CASSRRGGKQPQHF. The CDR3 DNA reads TGTGCCAGCAGCCGAAGAGGGGGGAAGCAGCCCCAGCATTTT.

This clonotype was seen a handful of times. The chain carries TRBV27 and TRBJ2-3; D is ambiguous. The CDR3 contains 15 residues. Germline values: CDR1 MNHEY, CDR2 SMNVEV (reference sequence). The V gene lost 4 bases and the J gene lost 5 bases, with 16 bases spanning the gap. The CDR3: CASSSTVLPGDTQYF. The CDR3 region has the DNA TGTGCCAGCAGTTCCACCGTTCTCCCTGGAGATACGCAGTATTTT.

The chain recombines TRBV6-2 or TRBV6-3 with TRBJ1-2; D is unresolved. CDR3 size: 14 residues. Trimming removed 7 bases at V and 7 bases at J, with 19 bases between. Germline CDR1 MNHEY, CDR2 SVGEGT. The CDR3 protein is CASTLERTVGGYTF. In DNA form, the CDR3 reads TGTGCCAGCACCCTTGAGCGCACGGTCGGTGGCTACACCTTC.

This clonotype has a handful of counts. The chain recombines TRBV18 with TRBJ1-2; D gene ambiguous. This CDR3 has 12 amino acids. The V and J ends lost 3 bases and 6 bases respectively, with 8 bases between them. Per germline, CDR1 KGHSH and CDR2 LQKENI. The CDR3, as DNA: TGTGCCAGCTCACCTTCTAATAATGGCTACACCTTC. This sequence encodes CASSPSNNGYTF. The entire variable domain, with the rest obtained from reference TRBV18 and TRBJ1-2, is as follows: NAGVMQNPRHLVRRRGQEARLRCSPMKGHSHVYWYRQLPEEGLKFMVYLQKENIIDESGMPKERFSAEFPKEGPSILRIQQVVRGDSAAYFCASSPSNNGYTFGSGTRLTVV.

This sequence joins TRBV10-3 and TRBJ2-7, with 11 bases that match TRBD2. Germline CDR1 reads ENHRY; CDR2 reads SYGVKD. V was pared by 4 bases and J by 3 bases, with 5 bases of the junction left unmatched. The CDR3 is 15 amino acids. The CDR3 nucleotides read TGTGCCATCAGTGCCACTAGCGGGGGTGGCTACGAGCAGTACTTC. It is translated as CAISATSGGGYEQYF.

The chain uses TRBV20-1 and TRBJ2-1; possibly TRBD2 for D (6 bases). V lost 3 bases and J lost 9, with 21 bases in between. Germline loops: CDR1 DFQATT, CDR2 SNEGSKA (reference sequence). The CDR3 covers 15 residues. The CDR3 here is CSASRSSAVGTEQFF. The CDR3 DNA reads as TGCAGTGCTAGTCGGTCTAGCGCGGTTGGAACTGAGCAGTTCTTC.

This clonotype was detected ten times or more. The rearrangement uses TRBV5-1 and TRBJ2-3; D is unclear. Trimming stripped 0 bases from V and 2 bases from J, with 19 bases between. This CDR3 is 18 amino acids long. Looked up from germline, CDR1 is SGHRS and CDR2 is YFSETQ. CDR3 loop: CASSLAIHSDPATDTQYF. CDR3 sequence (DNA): TGCGCCAGCAGCTTGGCCATTCACTCCGACCCAGCCACAGATACGCAGTATTTT.

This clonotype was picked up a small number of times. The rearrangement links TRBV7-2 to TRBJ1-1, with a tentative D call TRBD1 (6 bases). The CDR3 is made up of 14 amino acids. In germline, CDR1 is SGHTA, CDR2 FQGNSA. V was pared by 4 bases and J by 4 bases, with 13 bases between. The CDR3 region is CASSSTHRVTEAFF. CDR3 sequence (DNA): TGTGCCAGCAGCTCAACACACAGGGTCACTGAAGCTTTCTTT.